This T cell receptor beta chain was sequenced in a study of immune characterization of retroperitoneal liposarcoma. V was trimmed by 5 bases and J by 10 bases, leaving 15 bases between them. This CDR3 is 13 amino acids long. Germline loops: CDR1 MNHNS, CDR2 SASEGT. MiXCR, run by TCRdb on the PCR reads, gives a single entry per CDR3 protein. Of roughly 10,000 distinct CDR3 sequences in the sample, 27% are singletons; the top ten hold around 9.3%. This clonotype was counted many times. Material for sequencing was tumor tissue. This clonotype originated in a female donor with retroperitoneal liposarcoma. The rearrangement joins TRBV6-1 to TRBJ2-1; D unresolved. The DNA for the CDR3 is TGTGCCAGCAGTCAAAACTCCCGCTACGAGCAGTTCTTC. The encoded protein is CASSQNSRYEQFF.